The 11 T cell receptor beta chains below all came from one sample that was sequenced in a study of shared clonotypes between healthy human individuals. Sequenced by immunoSEQ multiplex PCR; TCRdb stores in-frame clones only, minus some. In the table there are 2 million to 2.5 million clones, approximately 95% of which are singletons. Sequencing used naive CD4+ T cells sorted from blood. Subset denoted: CD45RA+ positively selected. The receptors shown here come from a man younger than 35 in good health.

In this sample, this clone turned up a few times. The sample carries other DNA sequences with the same CDR3. The CDR3, as DNA: TGTGCCTGGAGTGGACAGGCAAACACTGAAGCTTTCTTT. Amino acids: CAWSGQANTEAFF. The rearrangement uses TRBV30 and TRBJ1-1, with D maybe TRBD1 (6 bases). The V end was cut by 1 base, the J end by 2 bases, with 8 bases between. This CDR3 is 13 amino acids long. The V gene's germline CDR1 is GTSNPN and CDR2 SVGIG (reference sequence).

This chain uses TRBV4-3 with TRBJ1-6, with TRBD1 as a possible D gene (5 bases). The CDR3 contains 14 residues. V dropped 3 bases and J dropped 10 bases, with 13 bases sitting between them. Germline V gene sequence: CDR1 LGHNA, CDR2 YSLEER. Here the CDR3 DNA reads TGCGCCAGCAGCCAGGAGGGGATCGGGTCACCCCTCCACTTT. It specifies CASSQEGIGSPLHF.

The chain carries TRBV19 and TRBJ1-1; 9 bases are a match to TRBD1. V dropped 4 bases and J dropped 4; count of bases not matched to a gene: 1. CDR1 is LNHDA and CDR2 is SQIVND in the germline V gene (reference sequence). The CDR3 runs to 13 residues. CDR3 sequence (DNA): TGTGCCAGTAGTAACAGGGGGCTCACTGAAGCTTTCTTT. It encodes CASSNRGLTEAFF.

This clone was counted once. V is TRBV9 and J is TRBJ1-1; 8 nucleotides align to TRBD1. The CDR3 spans 16 residues. Germline V gene data show CDR1 as SGDLS and CDR2 as YYNGEE. Unmatched junction bases numbered 7, after V lost 0 bases and J lost 3 bases. The CDR3 bases are TGTGCCAGCAGCGTAGCAGGGGGCGCAGGGTACACTGAAGCTTTCTTT. Translation: CASSVAGGAGYTEAFF.

The V call is TRBV29-1, the J call TRBJ1-4; 8 nucleotides match TRBD1. The length of the CDR3 is 13 residues. CDR1 is SQVTM and CDR2 is ANQGSEA in the germline V gene. V lost 6 bases and J lost 2; bases outside the gene matches: 2. Here the CDR3 reads CSVRTGTNEKLFF. The CDR3 DNA reads as TGCAGCGTGCGGACAGGGACTAATGAAAAACTGTTTTTT. Full variable domain (outside the CDR3, taken from reference TRBV29-1 and TRBJ1-4): SAVISQKPSRDICQRGTSLTIQCQVDSQVTMMFWYRQQPGQSLTLIATANQGSEATYESGFVIDKFPISRPNLTFSTLTVSNMSPEDSSIYLCSVRTGTNEKLFFGSGTQLSVL.

In the case of this clone: The sample has other DNA sequences that encode this CDR3 too. The chain couples TRBV7-9 to TRBJ1-2; D possibly corresponds to TRBD1 (5 bases). Germline CDR1 and CDR2: SEHNR and FQNEAQ (reference sequence). This CDR3 is 13 amino acids long. Deletions cut 3 bases from V and 4 bases from J, with 9 bases between. CDR3 DNA sequence: TGTGCCAGCAGCTTGGGTGGGGCCTATGGCTACACCTTC. Its protein is CASSLGGAYGYTF.

The V call is TRBV7-2, the J call TRBJ2-7; no definite D call. V lost 2 bases and J 0 bases, leaving 8 bases between the germline ends. CDR3 size: 14 residues. Germline CDR1 is SGHTA and CDR2 is FQGNSA. The CDR3 sequence is CASSLKGNSYEQYF. DNA for the CDR3: TGTGCCAGCAGCTTAAAAGGGAACTCCTACGAGCAGTACTTC.

This rearrangement joins TRBV11-2 to TRBJ2-5; D gene ambiguous. The tail of the sequence fits TRBJ2-7 better, so the J call may be wrong. CDR3 length: 15 residues. CDR1 and CDR2 from the germline V gene are SGHAT and FQNNGV. DNA for the CDR3: TGTGCCAGCAGCTTAGAGGTGAACGTCCCCTACGAGCAGTACTTC. Amino acids: CASSLEVNVPYEQYF.

The rearrangement joins TRBV7-8 to TRBJ2-5, with D possibly being TRBD1 (5 bases). CDR1 and CDR2 (germline): SGHVS, FQNEAQ. The CDR3 extends over 15 amino acids. V was cut by 1 base and J by 4 bases, with 13 bases left in between. The CDR3 here is CASSLGRQGGETQYF. The CDR3 bases are TGTGCCAGCAGCTTAGGTCGGCAGGGTGGAGAGACCCAGTACTTC.

The V call is TRBV19, the J call TRBJ1-2; no reliable D call. Germline CDR1 LNHDA, CDR2 SQIVND (reference sequence). Trimming took off 5 bases at V and 6 bases at J, with 19 bases between the two ends. The CDR3 contains 15 residues. This chain's CDR3 is CASSLRPSYQDGYTF. The CDR3 nucleotides read TGTGCCAGTAGTTTGCGACCAAGCTACCAGGATGGCTACACCTTC.

The genes are TRBV18 and TRBJ1-1, with a weak D call TRBD1 (5 bases). Germline V gene lookup returns CDR1 KGHSH and CDR2 LQKENI. Trimming removed 1 base at V and 3 bases at J, with 12 bases between. The CDR3 consists of 15 residues. The CDR3 region is CASSPQAGVDTEAFF. In DNA, the CDR3 is TGTGCCAGCTCACCACAGGCGGGGGTTGACACTGAAGCTTTCTTT.